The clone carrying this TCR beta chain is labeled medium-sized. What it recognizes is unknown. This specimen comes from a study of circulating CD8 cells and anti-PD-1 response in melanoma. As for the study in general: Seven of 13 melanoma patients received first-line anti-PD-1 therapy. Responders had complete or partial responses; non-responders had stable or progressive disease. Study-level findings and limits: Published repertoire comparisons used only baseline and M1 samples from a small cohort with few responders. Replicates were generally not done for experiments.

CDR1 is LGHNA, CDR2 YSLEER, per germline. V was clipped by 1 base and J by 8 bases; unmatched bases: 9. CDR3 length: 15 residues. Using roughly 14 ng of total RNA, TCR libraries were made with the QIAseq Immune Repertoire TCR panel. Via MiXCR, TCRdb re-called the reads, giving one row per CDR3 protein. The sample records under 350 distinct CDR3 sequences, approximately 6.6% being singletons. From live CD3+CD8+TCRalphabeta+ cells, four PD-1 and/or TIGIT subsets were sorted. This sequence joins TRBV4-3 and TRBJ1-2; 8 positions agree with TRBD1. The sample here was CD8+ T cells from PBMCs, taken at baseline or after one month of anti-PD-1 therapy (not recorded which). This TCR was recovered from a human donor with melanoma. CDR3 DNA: TGCGCCAGCAGCCAAGGATCGACAGGGGCGTCGGGCTACACCTTC. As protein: CASSQGSTGASGYTF.